Detailed here is one T cell receptor (beta chain). J gave up 5 bases and V 3 bases, and 1 base lay outside the gene matches. Germline V gene sequence: CDR1 SQVTM, CDR2 ANQGSEA. The CDR3 has 12 amino acids. It was with random hexamers that roughly 0.45 to 1 ug RNA was reverse transcribed. Amplification of TCR beta CDR3 used immunoSEQ multiplex PCR across 54 Vbeta and 13 Jbeta. TCRdb reprocessed the immunoSEQ multiplex PCR reads with MiXCR, giving one entry per CDR3 protein. The sample includes some 170,000 distinct CDR3 sequences, around 94% seen only once; the top ten take 0.085% to 0.1%. This sample is part of a study of CD8 T cells in Susac syndrome.

This receptor was identified in a human donor with Susac syndrome. The sample was CD4+ T cells from PBMCs. The genes are TRBV29-1 and TRBJ2-1; TRBD2 matches 7 bases. The CDR3 here is CSVDAGDNEQFF. In DNA, the CDR3 is TGCAGCGTTGATGCGGGGGACAATGAGCAGTTCTTC.